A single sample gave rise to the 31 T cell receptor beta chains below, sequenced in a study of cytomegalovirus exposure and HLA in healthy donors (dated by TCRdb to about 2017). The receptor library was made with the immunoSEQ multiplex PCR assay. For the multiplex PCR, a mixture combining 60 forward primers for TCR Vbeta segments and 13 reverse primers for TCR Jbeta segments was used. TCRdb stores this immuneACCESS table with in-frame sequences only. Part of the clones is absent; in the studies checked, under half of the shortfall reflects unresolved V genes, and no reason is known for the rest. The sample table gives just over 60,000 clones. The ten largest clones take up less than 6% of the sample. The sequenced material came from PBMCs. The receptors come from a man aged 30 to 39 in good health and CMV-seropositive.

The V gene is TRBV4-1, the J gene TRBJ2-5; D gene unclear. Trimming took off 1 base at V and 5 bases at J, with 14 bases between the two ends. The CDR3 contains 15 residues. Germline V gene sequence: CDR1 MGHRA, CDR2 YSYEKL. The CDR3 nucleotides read TGCGCCAGCAGCCAAGTGATGGAACCTAGGGAGACCCAGTACTTC. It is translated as CASSQVMEPRETQYF.

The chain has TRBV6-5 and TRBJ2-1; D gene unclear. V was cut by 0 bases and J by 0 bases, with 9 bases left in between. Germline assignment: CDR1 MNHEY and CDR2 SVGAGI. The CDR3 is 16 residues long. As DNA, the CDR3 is TGTGCCAGCAGTTACTCCTTGGCACGCTCCTACAATGAGCAGTTCTTC. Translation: CASSYSLARSYNEQFF.

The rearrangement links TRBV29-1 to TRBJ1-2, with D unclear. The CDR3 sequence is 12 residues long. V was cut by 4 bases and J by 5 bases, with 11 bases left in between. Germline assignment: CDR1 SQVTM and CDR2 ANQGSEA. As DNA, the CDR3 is TGCAGCGTTGGGGGAGAGTTATATGGCTACACCTTC. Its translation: CSVGGELYGYTF.

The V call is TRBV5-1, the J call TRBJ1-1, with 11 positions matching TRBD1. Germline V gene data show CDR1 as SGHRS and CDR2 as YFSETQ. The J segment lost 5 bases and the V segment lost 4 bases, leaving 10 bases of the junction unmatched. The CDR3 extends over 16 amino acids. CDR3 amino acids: CASSPGQGAAGTEAFF. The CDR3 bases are TGCGCCAGCAGCCCAGGACAGGGGGCGGCTGGAACTGAAGCTTTCTTT.

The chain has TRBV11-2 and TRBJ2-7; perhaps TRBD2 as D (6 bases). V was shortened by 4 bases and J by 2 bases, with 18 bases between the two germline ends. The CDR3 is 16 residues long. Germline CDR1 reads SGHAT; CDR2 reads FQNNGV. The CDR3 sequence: CASSSLHGTHPYEQYF. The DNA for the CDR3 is TGTGCCAGCAGCTCTCTGCACGGGACTCACCCCTACGAGCAGTACTTC.

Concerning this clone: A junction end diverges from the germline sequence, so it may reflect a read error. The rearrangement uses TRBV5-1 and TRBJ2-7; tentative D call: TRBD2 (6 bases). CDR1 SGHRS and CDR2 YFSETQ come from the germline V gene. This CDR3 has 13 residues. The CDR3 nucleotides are TGCGCCAGCAGCTGGCGGGGATCCTACGAGCAGTCCTTC. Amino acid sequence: CASSWRGSYEQSF.

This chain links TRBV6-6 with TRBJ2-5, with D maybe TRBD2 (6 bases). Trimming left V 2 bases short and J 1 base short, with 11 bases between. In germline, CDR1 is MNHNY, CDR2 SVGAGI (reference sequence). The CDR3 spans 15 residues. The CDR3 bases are TGTGCCAGCAGTTACAAAGTGGGAGGCCAAGAGACCCAGTACTTC. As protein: CASSYKVGGQETQYF.

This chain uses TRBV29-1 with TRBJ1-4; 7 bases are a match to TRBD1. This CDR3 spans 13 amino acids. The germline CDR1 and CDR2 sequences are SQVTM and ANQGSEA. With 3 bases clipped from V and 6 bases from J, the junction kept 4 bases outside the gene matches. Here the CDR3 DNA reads TGCAGCGTTGATCAGGGGGTCGATGAAAAACTGTTTTTT. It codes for CSVDQGVDEKLFF. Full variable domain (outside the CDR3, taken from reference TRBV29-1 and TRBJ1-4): SAVISQKPSRDICQRGTSLTIQCQVDSQVTMMFWYRQQPGQSLTLIATANQGSEATYESGFVIDKFPISRPNLTFSTLTVSNMSPEDSSIYLCSVDQGVDEKLFFGSGTQLSVL.

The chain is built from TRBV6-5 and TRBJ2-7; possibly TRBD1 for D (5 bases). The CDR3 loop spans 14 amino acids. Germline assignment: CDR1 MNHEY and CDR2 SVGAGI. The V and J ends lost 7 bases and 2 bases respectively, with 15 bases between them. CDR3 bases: TGTGCCAGCATAGTCACCGCAGGGACCTACGAGCAGTACTTC. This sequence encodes CASIVTAGTYEQYF.

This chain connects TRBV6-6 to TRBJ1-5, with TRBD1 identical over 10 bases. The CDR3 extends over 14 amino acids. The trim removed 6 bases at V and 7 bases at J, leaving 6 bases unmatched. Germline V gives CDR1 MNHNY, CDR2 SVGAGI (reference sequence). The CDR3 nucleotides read TGTGCCAGCAGACTTCCGGACAGGGGGCAGCCCCAGCATTTT. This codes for CASRLPDRGQPQHF.

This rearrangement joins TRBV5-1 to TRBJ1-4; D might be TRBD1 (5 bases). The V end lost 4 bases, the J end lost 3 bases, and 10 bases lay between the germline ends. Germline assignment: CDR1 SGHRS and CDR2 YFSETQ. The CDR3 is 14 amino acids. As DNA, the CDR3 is TGCGCCAGCAGCAGGACAAATCCTAATGAAAAACTGTTTTTT. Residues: CASSRTNPNEKLFF.

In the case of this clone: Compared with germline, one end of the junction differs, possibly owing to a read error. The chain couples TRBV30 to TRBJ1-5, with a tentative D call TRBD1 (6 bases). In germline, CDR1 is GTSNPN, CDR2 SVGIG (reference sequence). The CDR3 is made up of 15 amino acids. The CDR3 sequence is CAGSPKQGGNQPQHF. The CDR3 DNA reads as TGTGCCGGGAGTCCTAAACAGGGAGGCAATCAGCCCCAGCATTTT.

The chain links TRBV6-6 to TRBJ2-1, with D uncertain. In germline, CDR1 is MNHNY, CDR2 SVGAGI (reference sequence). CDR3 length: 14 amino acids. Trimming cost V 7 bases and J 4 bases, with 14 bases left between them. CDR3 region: CASKPVSKYNEQFF. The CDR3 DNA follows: TGTGCCAGCAAGCCGGTGTCTAAGTACAATGAGCAGTTCTTC.

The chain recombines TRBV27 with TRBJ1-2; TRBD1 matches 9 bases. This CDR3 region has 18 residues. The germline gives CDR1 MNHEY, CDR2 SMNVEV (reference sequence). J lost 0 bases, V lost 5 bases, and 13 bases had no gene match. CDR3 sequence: CASSRAPPGTGPNYGYTF. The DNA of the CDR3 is TGTGCCAGCAGTCGCGCCCCGCCCGGGACAGGGCCTAACTATGGCTACACCTTC.

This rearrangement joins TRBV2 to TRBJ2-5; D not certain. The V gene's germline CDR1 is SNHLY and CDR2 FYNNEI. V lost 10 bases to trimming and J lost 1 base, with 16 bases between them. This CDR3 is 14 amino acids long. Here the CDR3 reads CAIDVGLAQETQYF. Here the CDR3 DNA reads TGTGCCATAGACGTTGGGCTCGCCCAAGAGACCCAGTACTTC.

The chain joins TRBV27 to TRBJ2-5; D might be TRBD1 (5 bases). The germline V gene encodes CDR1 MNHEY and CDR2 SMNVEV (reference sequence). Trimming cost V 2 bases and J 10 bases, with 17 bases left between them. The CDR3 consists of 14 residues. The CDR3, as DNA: TGTGCCAGCAGTTTACCCGCTCAGGGCAGGATCCAGTACTTC. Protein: CASSLPAQGRIQYF.

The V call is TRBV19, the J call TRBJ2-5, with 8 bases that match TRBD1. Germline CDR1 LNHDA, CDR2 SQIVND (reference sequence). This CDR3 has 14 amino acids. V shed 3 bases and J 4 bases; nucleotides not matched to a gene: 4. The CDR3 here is CASSMQGARETQYF. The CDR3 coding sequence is TGTGCCAGTAGTATGCAGGGGGCAAGAGAGACCCAGTACTTC.

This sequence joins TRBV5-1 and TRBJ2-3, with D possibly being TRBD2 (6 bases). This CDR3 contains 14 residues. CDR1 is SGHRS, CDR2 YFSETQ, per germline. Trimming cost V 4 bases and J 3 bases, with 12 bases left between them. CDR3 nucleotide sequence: TGCGCCAGCAGCCCCGGAGGGGATACAGATACGCAGTATTTT. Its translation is CASSPGGDTDTQYF. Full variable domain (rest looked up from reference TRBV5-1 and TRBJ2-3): KAGVTQTPRYLIKTRGQQVTLSCSPISGHRSVSWYQQTPGQGLQFLFEYFSETQRNKGNFPGRFSGRQFSNSRSEMNVSTLELGDSALYLCASSPGGDTDTQYFGPGTRLTVL.

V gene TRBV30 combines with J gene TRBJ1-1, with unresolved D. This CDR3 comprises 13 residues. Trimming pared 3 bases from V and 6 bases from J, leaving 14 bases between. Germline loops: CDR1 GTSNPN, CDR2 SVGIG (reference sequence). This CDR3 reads CAWSPPGYPEAFF. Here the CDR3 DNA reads TGTGCCTGGAGCCCCCCAGGTTACCCTGAAGCTTTCTTT. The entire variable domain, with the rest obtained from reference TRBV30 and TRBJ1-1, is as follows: SQTIHQWPATLVQPVGSPLSLECTVEGTSNPNLYWYRQAAGRGLQLLFYSVGIGQISSEVPQNLSASRPQDRQFILSSKKLLLSDSGFYLCAWSPPGYPEAFFGQGTRLTVV.

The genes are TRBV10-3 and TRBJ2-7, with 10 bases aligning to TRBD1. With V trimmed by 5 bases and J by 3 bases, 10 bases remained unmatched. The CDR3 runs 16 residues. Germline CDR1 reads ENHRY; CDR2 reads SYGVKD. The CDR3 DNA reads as TGTGCCATCAGTCAGCCTGGGACAGGGGACTTCTACGAGCAGTACTTC. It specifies CAISQPGTGDFYEQYF.

The CDR3 reads CAWSRLGQGADGYTF. The CDR3 bases are TGTGCCTGGAGTCGCTTAGGACAGGGGGCTGATGGCTACACCTTC. The chain has TRBV30 and TRBJ1-2, with 11 bases aligning to TRBD1. Germline V gene data show CDR1 as GTSNPN and CDR2 as SVGIG (reference sequence). With 2 bases clipped from V and 6 bases from J, the junction kept 8 bases outside the gene matches. CDR3 length equals 15 residues.

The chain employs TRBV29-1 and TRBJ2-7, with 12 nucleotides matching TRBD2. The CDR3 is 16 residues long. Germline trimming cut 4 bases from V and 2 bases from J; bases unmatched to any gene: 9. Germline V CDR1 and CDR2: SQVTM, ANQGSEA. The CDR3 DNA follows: TGCAGCGTTGCGGGGCTAGCGGGAGGGAGCGCCTACGAGCAGTACTTC. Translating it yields CSVAGLAGGSAYEQYF.

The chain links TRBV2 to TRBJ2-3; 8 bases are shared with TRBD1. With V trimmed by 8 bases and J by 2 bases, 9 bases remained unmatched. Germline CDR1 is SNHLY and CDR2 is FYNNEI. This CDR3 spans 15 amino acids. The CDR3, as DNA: TGTGCCAGCCTACGGACAGGGTTCATCACAGATACGCAGTATTTT. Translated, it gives CASLRTGFITDTQYF.

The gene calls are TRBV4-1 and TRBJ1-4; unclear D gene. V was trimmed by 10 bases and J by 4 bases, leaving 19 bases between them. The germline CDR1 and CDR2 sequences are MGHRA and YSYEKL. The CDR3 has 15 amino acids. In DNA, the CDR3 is TGCGCCATCTCACCGGGAGGAAAGGTTAATGAAAAACTGTTTTTT. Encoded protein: CAISPGGKVNEKLFF.

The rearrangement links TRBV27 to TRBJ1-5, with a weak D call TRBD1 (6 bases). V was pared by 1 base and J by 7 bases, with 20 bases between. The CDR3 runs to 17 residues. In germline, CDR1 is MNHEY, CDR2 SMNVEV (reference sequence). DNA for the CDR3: TGTGCCAGCAGTTTATATCGGGACATCGAAAACAACCAGCCCCAGCATTTT. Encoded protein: CASSLYRDIENNQPQHF.

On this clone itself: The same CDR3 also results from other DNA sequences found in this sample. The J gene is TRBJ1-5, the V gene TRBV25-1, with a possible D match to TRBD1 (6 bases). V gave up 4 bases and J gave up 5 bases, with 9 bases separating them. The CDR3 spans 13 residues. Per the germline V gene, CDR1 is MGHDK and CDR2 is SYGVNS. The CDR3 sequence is CASSVQGHQPQHF. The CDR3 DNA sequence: TGTGCCAGCAGTGTACAGGGTCATCAGCCCCAGCATTTT.

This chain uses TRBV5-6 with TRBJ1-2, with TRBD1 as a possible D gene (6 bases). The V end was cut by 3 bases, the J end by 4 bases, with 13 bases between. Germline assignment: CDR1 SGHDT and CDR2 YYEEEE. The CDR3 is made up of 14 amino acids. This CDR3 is CASSSSDRLYGYTF. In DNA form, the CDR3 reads TGTGCCAGCAGCTCCTCGGACAGACTCTATGGCTACACCTTC.

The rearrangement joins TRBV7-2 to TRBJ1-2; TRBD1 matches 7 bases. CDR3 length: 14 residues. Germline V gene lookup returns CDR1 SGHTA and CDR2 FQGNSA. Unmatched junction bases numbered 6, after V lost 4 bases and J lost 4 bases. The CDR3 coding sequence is TGTGCCAGCAGCTCCACCGGGACAGTCTATGGCTACACCTTC. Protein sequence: CASSSTGTVYGYTF.

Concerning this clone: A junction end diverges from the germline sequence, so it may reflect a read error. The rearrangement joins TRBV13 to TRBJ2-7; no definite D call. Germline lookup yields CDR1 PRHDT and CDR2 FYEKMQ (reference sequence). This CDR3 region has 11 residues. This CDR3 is CARSLSDEQYF. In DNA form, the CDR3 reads TGTGCCAGAAGCTTGTCCGACGAGCAGTACTTC. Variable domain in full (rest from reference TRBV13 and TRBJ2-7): AAGVIQSPRHLIKEKRETATLKCYPIPRHDTVYWYQQGPGQDPQFLISFYEKMQSDKGSIPDRFSAQQFSDYHSELNMSSLELGDSALYFCARSLSDEQYFGPGTRLTVT.

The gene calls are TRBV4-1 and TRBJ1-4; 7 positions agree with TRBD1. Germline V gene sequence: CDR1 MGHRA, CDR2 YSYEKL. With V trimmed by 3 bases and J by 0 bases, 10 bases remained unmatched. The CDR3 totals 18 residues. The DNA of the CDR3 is TGCGCCAGCAGCCACCTCCGGGACAGCAGTGCAACTAATGAAAAACTGTTTTTT. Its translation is CASSHLRDSSATNEKLFF.

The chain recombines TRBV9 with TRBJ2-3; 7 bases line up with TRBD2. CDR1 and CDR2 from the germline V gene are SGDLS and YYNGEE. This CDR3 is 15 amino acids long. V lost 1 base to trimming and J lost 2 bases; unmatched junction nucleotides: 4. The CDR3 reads CASSVSGVLTDTQYF. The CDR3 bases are TGTGCCAGCAGCGTAAGCGGGGTTCTCACAGATACGCAGTATTTT.